This record concerns one T cell receptor beta chain sequence. This record belongs to a study of blood T cell repertoires in COVID-19. Study overall: COVID-19 samples collected from the United States, Italy and Spain covered acute and convalescent phases. PBMCs, B-cell-depleted T cells, or T cells were the source of the cDNA or gDNA that made up the material.

Followed over time, Seattle patients had been enrolled while infection was active. Produced via immunoSEQ multiplex PCR; TCRdb's table is partial and in-frame only. The table shows roughly 250,000 clones, with under 85% occurring only once. Per germline, CDR1 SGDLS and CDR2 YYNGEE. This CDR3 spans 15 amino acids. With 4 bases clipped from V and 2 bases from J, the junction kept 7 bases outside the gene matches. V gene TRBV9 combines with J gene TRBJ2-3; 7 bases match TRBD1. The sample comprised peripheral blood. This clonotype was obtained from a human donor with COVID-19, enrolled during active disease. The donor label of this sample is uncertain. The CDR3 sequence: CASSTWDSPTDTQYF. CDR3 DNA: TGTGCCAGCAGCACTTGGGACAGCCCCACAGATACGCAGTATTTT. Full variable domain (rest looked up from reference TRBV9 and TRBJ2-3): DSGVTQTPKHLITATGQRVTLRCSPRSGDLSVYWYQQSLDQGLQFLIQYYNGEERAKGNILERFSAQQFPDLHSELNLSSLELGDSALYFCASSTWDSPTDTQYFGPGTRLTVL.